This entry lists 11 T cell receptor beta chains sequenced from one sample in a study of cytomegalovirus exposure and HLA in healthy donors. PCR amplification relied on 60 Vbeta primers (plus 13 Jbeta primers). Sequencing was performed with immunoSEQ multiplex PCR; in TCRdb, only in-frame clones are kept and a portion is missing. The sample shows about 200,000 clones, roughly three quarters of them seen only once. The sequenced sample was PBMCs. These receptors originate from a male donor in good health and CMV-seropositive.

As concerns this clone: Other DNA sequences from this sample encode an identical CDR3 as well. The CDR3, as DNA: TGTGCCAGCAGCTCCCGGGACAGCTATTCCTACGAGCAGTACTTC. Translated, it gives CASSSRDSYSYEQYF. The chain is built from TRBV5-5 and TRBJ2-7; 7 nucleotides agree with TRBD1. This CDR3 has 15 amino acids. Germline lookup yields CDR1 SGHKS and CDR2 YYEKEE (reference sequence). Unmatched junction bases numbered 7, after V lost 3 bases and J lost 1 base. Variable domain in full (rest from reference TRBV5-5 and TRBJ2-7): DAGVTQSPTHLIKTRGQQVTLRCSPISGHKSVSWYQQVLGQGPQFIFQYYEKEERGRGNFPDRFSARQFPNYSSELNVNALLLGDSALYLCASSSRDSYSYEQYFGPGTRLTVT.

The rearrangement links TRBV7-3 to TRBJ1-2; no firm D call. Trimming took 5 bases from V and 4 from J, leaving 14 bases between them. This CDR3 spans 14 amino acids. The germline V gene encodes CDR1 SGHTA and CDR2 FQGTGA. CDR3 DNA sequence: TGTGCCAGCAGCCCCCCGGGGAGGAGCTATGGCTACACCTTC. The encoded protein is CASSPPGRSYGYTF.

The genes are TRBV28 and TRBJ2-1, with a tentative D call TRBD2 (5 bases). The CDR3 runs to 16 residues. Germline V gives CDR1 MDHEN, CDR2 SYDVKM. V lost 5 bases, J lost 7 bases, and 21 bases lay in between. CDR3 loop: CASSAVRAIEGNEQFF. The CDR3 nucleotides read TGTGCCAGCAGTGCTGTGAGGGCCATTGAGGGTAATGAGCAGTTCTTC.

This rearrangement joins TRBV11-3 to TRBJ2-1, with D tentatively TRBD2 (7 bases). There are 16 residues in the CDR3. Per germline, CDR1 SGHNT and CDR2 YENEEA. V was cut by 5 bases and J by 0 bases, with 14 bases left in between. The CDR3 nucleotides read TGTGCCAGCAGCCGCGGGGGCTCGAGCTCCTACAATGAGCAGTTCTTC. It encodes CASSRGGSSSYNEQFF.

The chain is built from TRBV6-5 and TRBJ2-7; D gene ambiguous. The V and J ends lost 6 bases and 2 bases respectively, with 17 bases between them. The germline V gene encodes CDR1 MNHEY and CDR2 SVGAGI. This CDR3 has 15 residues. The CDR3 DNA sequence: TGTGCCAGCAGACAAACCGGAACAGATCCCTACGAGCAGTACTTC. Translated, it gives CASRQTGTDPYEQYF.

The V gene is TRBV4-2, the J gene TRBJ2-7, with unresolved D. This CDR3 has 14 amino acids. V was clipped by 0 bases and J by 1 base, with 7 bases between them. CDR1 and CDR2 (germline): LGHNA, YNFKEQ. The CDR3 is CASSQDRVSYEQYF. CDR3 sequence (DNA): TGTGCCAGCAGCCAAGATCGGGTTTCCTACGAGCAGTACTTC.

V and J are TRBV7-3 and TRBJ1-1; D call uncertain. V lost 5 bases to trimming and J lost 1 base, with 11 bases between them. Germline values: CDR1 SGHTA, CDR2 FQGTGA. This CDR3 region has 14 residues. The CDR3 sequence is CASSGWTENTEAFF. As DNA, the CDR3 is TGTGCCAGCAGCGGCTGGACTGAGAACACTGAAGCTTTCTTT.

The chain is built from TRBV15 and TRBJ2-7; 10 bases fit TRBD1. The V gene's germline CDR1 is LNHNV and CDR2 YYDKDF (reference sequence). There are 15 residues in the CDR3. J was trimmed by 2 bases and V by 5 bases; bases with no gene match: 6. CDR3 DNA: TGTGCCACCAGCTGGCGGACAGGGGGGCCCTACGAGCAGTACTTC. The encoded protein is CATSWRTGGPYEQYF.

In DNA form, the CDR3 reads TGTGCCAGCTCTCAGAGTAGAGGGGGCCTGAACACTGAAGCTTTCTTT. This gives the protein CASSQSRGGLNTEAFF. The rearrangement links TRBV18 to TRBJ1-1; 7 bases are shared with TRBD1. Germline V gives CDR1 KGHSH, CDR2 LQKENI. The junction had 10 bases not matched to a gene; V was cut back by 6 bases and J by 0 bases. The CDR3 is made up of 16 amino acids.

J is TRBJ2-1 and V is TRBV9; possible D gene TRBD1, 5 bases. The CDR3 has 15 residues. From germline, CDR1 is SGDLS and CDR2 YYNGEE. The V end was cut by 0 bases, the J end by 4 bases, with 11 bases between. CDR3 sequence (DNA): TGTGCCAGCAGCGTAGCAGGAGACAGATACAATGAGCAGTTCTTC. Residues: CASSVAGDRYNEQFF.

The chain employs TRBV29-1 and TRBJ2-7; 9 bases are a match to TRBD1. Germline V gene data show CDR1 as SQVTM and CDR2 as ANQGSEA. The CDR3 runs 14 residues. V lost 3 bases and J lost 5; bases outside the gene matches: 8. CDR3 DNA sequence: TGCAGCGTTGACCGAGGGACAGGGTATGACGAGCAGTACTTC. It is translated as CSVDRGTGYDEQYF.